Presented here are 12 T cell receptor beta chains from one specimen sequenced in a study of immune characterization of retroperitoneal liposarcoma. TCRdb recomputed calls from the PCR reads with MiXCR, one row per CDR3 protein. The sample has 6,600 or so distinct CDR3 sequences; roughly 31% are singletons. Sequenced input: tumor tissue. These receptors were obtained from a female donor with retroperitoneal liposarcoma.

The J gene is TRBJ2-5, the V gene TRBV6-8; unclear D gene. The tail of the sequence fits TRBJ2-4 better, so the J call may be wrong. Germline-derived CDR1 and CDR2 are MNHGY and SAAAGT. The CDR3 covers 14 residues. Here the CDR3 reads CASSSGQKSLIQYF. The CDR3 coding sequence is TGTGCCAGCAGTTCCGGCCAAAAGAGCCTCATTCAGTACTTC.

The sample holds a few counts of this clonotype. This rearrangement joins TRBV6-1 to TRBJ2-2; 9 positions agree with TRBD1. The CDR3 totals 13 residues. The J segment lost 1 base and the V segment lost 11 bases, leaving 2 bases of the junction unmatched. From germline, CDR1 is MNHNS and CDR2 SASEGT. The CDR3 bases are TGTGCCGGACAGGGGCGGAACACCGGGGAGCTGTTTTTT. This codes for CAGQGRNTGELFF.

Worth noting for this clonotype: Since the CDR3 does not end with the conserved phenylalanine or tryptophan, this likely comes from a read error. No DNA is shown, since the ends of the CDR3 on it are uncertain; the CDR3 is the one TCRdb lists. The V call is TRBV6-6, the J call TRBJ2-1; the listed D gene, TRBD1, was not tested against the DNA. CDR1 and CDR2 from the germline V gene are MNHNY and SVGAGI (reference sequence). The CDR3 is made up of 13 amino acids, end residues included. This chain's CDR3 is CASREGEGGARAH.

V usage is TRBV6-1 and J usage is TRBJ2-1; TRBD1 matches at 9 bases. The V gene's germline CDR1 is MNHNS and CDR2 SASEGT. V was clipped by 7 bases and J by 13 bases; unmatched bases: 14. The length of the CDR3 is 14 residues. The CDR3 region is CASTPDRGQETQFF. CDR3 DNA sequence: TGTGCCAGCACCCCGGACAGGGGACAAGAGACCCAGTTCTTC.

The table lists this clonotype with many counts. The chain is built from TRBV12-5 and TRBJ2-1; 11 bases are shared with TRBD2. This CDR3 has 14 amino acids. The germline V gene has CDR1 LGHNT and CDR2 FRNRAP. J was trimmed by 13 bases and V by 2 bases; bases with no gene match: 7. CDR3 protein: CASGLNSGRETQFF. The CDR3 DNA sequence: TGTGCTAGTGGTTTGAATAGCGGGAGGGAGACCCAGTTCTTC.

The CDR3 DNA is TGTGCCAGCAGCGTAGAGGGGACAGGGGCTGATACGCAGTATTTT. Its translation is CASSVEGTGADTQYF. The chain combines TRBV9 with TRBJ2-3; 10 bases align to TRBD1. V trimming: 0 bases; J trimming: 6 bases; junction bases outside the gene matches: 4. The CDR3 is made up of 15 amino acids. The germline gives CDR1 SGDLS, CDR2 YYNGEE.

This clonotype was observed a few times. The rearrangement joins TRBV6-1 to TRBJ2-5; TRBD2 agrees at 8 bases. Germline V gene sequence: CDR1 MNHNS, CDR2 SASEGT. The V gene end was trimmed by 6 bases and the J gene end by 6 bases; junction bases not matched to a gene: 12. CDR3 size: 15 residues. The CDR3: CASRETAGARKTQYF. Here the CDR3 DNA reads TGTGCCAGCAGGGAAACAGCGGGAGCGCGGAAGACCCAGTACTTC.

In its sample, this clonotype was seen many times. The gene calls are TRBV6-1 and TRBJ2-2; D is perhaps TRBD2 (6 bases). Germline V gene lookup returns CDR1 MNHNS and CDR2 SASEGT. V was pared by 5 bases and J by 4 bases, with 14 bases between. There are 15 residues in the CDR3. The CDR3 spells CASSWNWGVTGELFF. The CDR3 coding sequence is TGTGCCAGCAGTTGGAATTGGGGGGTCACCGGGGAGCTGTTTTTT.

This clonotype is categorized as medium-sized. The gene calls are TRBV27 and TRBJ2-1, with a possible D match to TRBD2 (6 bases). The J call is doubtful: the DNA matches TRBJ2-7 better. The CDR3 contains 15 residues. The germline V gene has CDR1 MNHEY and CDR2 SMNVEV (reference sequence). CDR3 bases: TGTGCCAGCAGCCTGATGGAAACGGCGGGGACCGAGCAGTACTTC. The encoded protein is CASSLMETAGTEQYF.

This clonotype was observed a handful of times. The rearrangement uses TRBV4-2 and TRBJ2-1; no definite D call. The J call may not be correct, given that the DNA end is closer to TRBJ2-5. This CDR3 has 13 residues. Germline V gene lookup returns CDR1 LGHNA and CDR2 YNFKEQ. The CDR3 nucleotides read TGTGCCAGCAGCCAAGTAAAATTCGGGACCCAGTACTTC. Protein sequence: CASSQVKFGTQYF.

By share, this clonotype counts as large. V usage is TRBV12-3 or TRBV12-4 and J usage is TRBJ2-3, with D uncertain. The CDR3 is 11 residues long. The V end was cut by 2 bases, the J end by 5 bases, with 2 bases between. The CDR3, as DNA: TGTGCCAGCAGTTTAAGAGATACGCAGTATTTT. Amino acid sequence: CASSLRDTQYF.

This clonotype was observed many times. CDR3 nucleotides: TGTGCCAGCAGGGGTGGAGCGGGAGCCACAGATACGCAGTATTTT. It translates to CASRGGAGATDTQYF. The chain couples TRBV6-1 to TRBJ2-3; TRBD2 aligns across 8 bases. V shed 6 bases, J shed 2 bases, and the junction held 7 bases outside the gene matches. CDR1 MNHNS and CDR2 SASEGT come from the germline V gene. This CDR3 is built from 15 residues.